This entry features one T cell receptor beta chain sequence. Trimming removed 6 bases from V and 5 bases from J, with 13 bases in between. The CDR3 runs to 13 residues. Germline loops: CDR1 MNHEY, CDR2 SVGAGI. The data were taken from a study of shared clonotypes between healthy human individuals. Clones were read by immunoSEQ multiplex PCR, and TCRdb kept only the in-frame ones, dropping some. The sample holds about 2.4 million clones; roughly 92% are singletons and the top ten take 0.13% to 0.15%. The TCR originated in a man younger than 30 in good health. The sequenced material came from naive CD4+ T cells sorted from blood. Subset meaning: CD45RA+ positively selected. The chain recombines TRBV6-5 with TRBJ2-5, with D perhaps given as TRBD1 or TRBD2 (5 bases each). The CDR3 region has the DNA TGTGCCAGCAGGGAAGTGGGGGTCGAGACCCAGTACTTC. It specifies CASREVGVETQYF.